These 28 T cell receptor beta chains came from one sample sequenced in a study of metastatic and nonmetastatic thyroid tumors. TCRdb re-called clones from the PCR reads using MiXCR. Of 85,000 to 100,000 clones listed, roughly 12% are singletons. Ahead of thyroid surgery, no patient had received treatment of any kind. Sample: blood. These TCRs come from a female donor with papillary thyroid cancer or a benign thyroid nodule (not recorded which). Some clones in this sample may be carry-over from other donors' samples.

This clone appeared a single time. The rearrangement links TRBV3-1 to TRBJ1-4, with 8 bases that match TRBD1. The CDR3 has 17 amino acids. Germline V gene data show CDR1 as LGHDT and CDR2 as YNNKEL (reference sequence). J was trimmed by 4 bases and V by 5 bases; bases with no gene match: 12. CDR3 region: CASSTRHRTGYNEKLFF. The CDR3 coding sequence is TGTGCCAGCAGCACCCGACACCGGACAGGGTATAATGAAAAACTGTTTTTT.

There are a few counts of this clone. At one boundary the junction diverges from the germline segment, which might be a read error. The CDR3 DNA is TGTGCCAGCAGTACCATGGGGGCGGGTCGGGGCTACGAACAGTACTTC. Translating gives CASSTMGAGRGYEQYF. The rearrangement links TRBV12-3 or TRBV12-4 to TRBJ2-7; maybe TRBD1 (6 bases). The CDR3 runs to 16 residues.

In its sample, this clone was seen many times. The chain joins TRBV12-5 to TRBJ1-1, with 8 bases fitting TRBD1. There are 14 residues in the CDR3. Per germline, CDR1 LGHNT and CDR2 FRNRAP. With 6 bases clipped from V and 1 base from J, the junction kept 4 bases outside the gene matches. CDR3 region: CASGTGGENTEAFF. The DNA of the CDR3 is TGTGCTAGTGGAACAGGGGGTGAGAACACTGAAGCTTTCTTT.

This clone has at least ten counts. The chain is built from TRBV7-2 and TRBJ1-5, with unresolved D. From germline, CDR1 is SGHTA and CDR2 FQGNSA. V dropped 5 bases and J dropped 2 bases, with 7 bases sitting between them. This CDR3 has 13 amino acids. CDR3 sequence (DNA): TGTGCCAGCAGCCCCCGGGGCAATCAGCCCCAGCATTTT. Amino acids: CASSPRGNQPQHF.

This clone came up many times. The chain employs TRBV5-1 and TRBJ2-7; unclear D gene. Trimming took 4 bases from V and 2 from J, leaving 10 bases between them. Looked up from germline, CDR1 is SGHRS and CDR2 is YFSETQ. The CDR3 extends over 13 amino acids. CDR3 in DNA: TGCGCCAGCAGCCCGGACGGAGCCTACGAGCAGTACTTC. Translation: CASSPDGAYEQYF.

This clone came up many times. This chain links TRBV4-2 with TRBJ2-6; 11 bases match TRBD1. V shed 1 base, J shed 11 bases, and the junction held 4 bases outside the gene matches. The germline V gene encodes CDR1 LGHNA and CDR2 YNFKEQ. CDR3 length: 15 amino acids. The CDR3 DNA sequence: TGTGCCAGCAGCCAAGGGGGACAGGGGGTCCACGTCCTGACTTTC. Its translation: CASSQGGQGVHVLTF.

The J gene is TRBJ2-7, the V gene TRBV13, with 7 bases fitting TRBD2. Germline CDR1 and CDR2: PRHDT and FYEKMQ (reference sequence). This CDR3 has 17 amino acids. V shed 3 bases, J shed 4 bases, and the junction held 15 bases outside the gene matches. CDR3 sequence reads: CASSFALASHGRYEQYF. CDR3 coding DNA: TGTGCCAGCAGCTTCGCACTAGCGTCCCACGGAAGGTACGAGCAGTACTTC.

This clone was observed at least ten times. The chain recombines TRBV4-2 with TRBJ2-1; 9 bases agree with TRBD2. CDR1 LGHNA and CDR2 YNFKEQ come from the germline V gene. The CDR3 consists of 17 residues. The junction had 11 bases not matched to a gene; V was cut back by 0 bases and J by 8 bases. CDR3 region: CASSQDGTSGWGDEQFF. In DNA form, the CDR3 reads TGTGCCAGCAGCCAAGACGGAACTAGCGGGTGGGGGGATGAGCAGTTCTTC.

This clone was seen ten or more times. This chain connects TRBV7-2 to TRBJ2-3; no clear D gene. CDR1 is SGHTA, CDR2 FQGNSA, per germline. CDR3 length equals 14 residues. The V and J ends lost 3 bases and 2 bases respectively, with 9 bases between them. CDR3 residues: CASSFLAVTDTQYF. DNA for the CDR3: TGTGCCAGCAGCTTTTTGGCGGTCACAGATACGCAGTATTTT.

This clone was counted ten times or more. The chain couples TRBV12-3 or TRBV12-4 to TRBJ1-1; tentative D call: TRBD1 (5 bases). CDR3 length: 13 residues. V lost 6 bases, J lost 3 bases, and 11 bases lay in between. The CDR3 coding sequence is TGTGCCAGCAGCTGGGGGGGGGACACTGAAGCTTTCTTT. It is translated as CASSWGGDTEAFF.

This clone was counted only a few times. The CDR3 bases are TGCAGTGCCCGAATCTTTACTAGCGGCTCGGACTCCTACGAGCAGTACTTC. Protein sequence: CSARIFTSGSDSYEQYF. V and J are TRBV20-1 and TRBJ2-7; 8 nucleotides agree with TRBD2. The germline CDR1 and CDR2 sequences are DFQATT and SNEGSKA (reference sequence). J gave up 0 bases and V 6 bases, and 16 bases lay outside the gene matches. This CDR3 has 17 amino acids.

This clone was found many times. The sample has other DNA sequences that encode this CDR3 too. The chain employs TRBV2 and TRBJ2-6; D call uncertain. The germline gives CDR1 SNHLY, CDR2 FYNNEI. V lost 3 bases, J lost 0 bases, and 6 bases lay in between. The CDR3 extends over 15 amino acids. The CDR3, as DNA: TGTGCCAGCAGTGATTGGAGCTCTGGGGCCAACGTCCTGACTTTC. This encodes CASSDWSSGANVLTF. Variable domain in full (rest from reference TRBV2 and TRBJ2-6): EPEVTQTPSHQVTQMGQEVILRCVPISNHLYFYWYRQILGQKVEFLVSFYNNEISEKSEIFDDQFSVERPDGSNFTLKIRSTKLEDSAMYFCASSDWSSGANVLTFGAGSRLTVL.

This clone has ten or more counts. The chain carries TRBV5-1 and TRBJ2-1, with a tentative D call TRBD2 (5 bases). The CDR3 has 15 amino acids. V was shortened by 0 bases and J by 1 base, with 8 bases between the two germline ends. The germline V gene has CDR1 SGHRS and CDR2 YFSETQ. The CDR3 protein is CASSLDPGSYNEQFF. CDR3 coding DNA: TGCGCCAGCAGCTTGGACCCGGGATCCTACAATGAGCAGTTCTTC.

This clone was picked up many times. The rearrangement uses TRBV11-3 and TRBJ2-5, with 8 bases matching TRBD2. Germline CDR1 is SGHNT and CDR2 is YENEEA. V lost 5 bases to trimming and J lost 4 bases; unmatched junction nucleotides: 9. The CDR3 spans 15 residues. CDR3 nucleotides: TGTGCCAGCAGCCCGGGACTAGAGGGTCGAGAGACCCAGTACTTC. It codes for CASSPGLEGRETQYF.

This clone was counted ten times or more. The DNA for the CDR3 is TGTGCCTGGAGTTCACGGCTTAGCAATCAGCCCCAGCATTTT. It translates to CAWSSRLSNQPQHF. The V gene is TRBV30, the J gene TRBJ1-5, with D hard to call. Germline-derived CDR1 and CDR2 are GTSNPN and SVGIG (reference sequence). V was trimmed by 2 bases and J by 0 bases, leaving 8 bases between them. CDR3 length: 14 residues.

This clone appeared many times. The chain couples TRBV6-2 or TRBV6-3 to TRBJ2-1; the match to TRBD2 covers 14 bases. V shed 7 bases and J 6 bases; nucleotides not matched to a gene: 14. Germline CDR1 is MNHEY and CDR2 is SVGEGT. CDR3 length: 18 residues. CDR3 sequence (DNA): TGTGCCAGCACCGGGACTAGCGGGAGTCTGTACATCGTCAATGAGCAGTTCTTC. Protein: CASTGTSGSLYIVNEQFF.

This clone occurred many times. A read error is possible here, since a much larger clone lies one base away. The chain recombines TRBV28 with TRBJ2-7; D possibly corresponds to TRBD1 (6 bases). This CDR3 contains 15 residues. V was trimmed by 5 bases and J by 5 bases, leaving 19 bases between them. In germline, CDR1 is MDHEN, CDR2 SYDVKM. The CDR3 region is CASSDWTDARDEQYF. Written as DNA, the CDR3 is TGTGCCAGCAGTGACTGGACAGATGCTCGGGACGAGCAGTACTTC.

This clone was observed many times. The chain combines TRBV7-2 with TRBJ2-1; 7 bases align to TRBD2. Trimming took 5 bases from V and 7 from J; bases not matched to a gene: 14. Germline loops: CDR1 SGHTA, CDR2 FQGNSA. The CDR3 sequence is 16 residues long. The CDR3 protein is CASSPRLAETGNEQFF. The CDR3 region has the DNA TGTGCCAGCAGCCCCCGCCTAGCGGAGACGGGTAATGAGCAGTTCTTC.

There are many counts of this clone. CDR3 in amino acids: CATGTGENTEAFF. DNA for the CDR3: TGTGCCACTGGGACAGGGGAGAACACTGAAGCTTTCTTT. This chain uses TRBV24-1 with TRBJ1-1, with TRBD1 identical over 10 bases. Germline loops: CDR1 KGHDR, CDR2 SFDVKD. CDR3 length equals 13 residues. Losses at the gene ends were 10 bases for V and 1 base for J; bases not matched to a gene: 2.

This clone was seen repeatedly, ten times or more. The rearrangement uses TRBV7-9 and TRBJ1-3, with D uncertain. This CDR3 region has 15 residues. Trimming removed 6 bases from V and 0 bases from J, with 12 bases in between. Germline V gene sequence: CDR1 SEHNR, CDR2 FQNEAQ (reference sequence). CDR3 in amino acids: CASSPGRSSGNTIYF. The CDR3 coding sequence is TGTGCCAGCAGTCCTGGACGGAGCTCTGGAAACACCATATATTTT.

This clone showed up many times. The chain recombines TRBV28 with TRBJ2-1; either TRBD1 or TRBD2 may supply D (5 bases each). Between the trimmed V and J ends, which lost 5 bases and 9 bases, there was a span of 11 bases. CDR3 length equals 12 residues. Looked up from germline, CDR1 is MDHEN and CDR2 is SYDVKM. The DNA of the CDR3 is TGTGCCAGCAGTCCGGGGCCGGGTGAGCAGTTCTTC. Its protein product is CASSPGPGEQFF.

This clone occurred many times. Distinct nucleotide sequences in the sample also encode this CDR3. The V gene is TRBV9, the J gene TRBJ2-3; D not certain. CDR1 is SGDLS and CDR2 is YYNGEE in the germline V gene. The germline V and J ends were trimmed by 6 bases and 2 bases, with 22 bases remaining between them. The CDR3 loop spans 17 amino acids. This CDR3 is CASTPTGHLEYTDTQYF. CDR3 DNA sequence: TGTGCCAGCACACCTACGGGCCACCTCGAATACACAGATACGCAGTATTTT. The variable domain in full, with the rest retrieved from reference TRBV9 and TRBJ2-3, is DSGVTQTPKHLITATGQRVTLRCSPRSGDLSVYWYQQSLDQGLQFLIQYYNGEERAKGNILERFSAQQFPDLHSELNLSSLELGDSALYFCASTPTGHLEYTDTQYFGPGTRLTVL.

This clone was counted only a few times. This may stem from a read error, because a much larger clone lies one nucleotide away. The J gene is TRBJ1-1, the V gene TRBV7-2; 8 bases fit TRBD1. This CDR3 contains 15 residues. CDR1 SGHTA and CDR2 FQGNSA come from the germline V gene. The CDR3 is CASSQDRGSDTEAFF. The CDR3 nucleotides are TGTGCCAGCAGCCAAGACAGGGGATCCGACACTGAGGCTTTCTTT.

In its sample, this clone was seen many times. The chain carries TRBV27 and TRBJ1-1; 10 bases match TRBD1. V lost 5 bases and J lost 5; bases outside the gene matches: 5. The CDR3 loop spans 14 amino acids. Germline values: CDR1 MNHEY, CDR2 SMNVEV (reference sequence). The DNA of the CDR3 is TGTGCCAGCAGTCCCGGGACAGGGGAAACTGAAGCTTTCTTT. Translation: CASSPGTGETEAFF.

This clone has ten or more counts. The CDR3 coding sequence is TGTGCCAGCAGCGTATTAGGGGGTGGGGAGCAGTACTTC. It is translated as CASSVLGGGEQYF. The chain has TRBV9 and TRBJ2-7; maybe TRBD1 (6 bases). Germline assignment: CDR1 SGDLS and CDR2 YYNGEE. V was cut by 1 base and J by 7 bases, with 12 bases left in between. The CDR3 loop spans 13 amino acids. The full variable domain, with the rest looked up from reference TRBV9 and TRBJ2-7, is DSGVTQTPKHLITATGQRVTLRCSPRSGDLSVYWYQQSLDQGLQFLIQYYNGEERAKGNILERFSAQQFPDLHSELNLSSLELGDSALYFCASSVLGGGEQYFGPGTRLTVT.

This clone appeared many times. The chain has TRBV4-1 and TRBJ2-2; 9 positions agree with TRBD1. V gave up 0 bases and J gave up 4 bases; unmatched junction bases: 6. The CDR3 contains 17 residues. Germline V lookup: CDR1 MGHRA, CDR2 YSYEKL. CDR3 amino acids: CASSQDWGQGTTGELFF. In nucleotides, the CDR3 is TGCGCCAGCAGCCAAGATTGGGGACAGGGAACCACCGGGGAGCTGTTTTTT.

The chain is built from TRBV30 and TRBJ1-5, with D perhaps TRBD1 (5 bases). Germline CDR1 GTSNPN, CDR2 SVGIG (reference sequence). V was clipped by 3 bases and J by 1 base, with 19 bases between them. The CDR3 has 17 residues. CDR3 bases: TGTGCCTGGAGACCCTACCTTTGGACACTCAGCAATCAGCCCCAGCATTTT. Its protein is CAWRPYLWTLSNQPQHF.

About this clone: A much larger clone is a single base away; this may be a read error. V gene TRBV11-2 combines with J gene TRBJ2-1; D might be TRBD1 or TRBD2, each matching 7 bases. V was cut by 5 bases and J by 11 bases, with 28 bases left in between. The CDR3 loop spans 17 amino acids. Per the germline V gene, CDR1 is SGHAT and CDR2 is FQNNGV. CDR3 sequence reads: CASSPGGGQALAPKQFF. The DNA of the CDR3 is TGTGCCAGCAGCCCAGGGGGGGGGCAGGCACTAGCCCCGAAGCAGTTCTTC.